Shown below are 4 T cell receptor beta chains from a single sample sequenced in a study of CD8+ T cells in alopecia areata. Extraction and reverse transcription of RNA yielded cDNA as the sequencing template. Repertoires were generated with immunoSEQ multiplex PCR, while TCRdb's copy carries only in-frame clones and drops some. This table holds some 31,000 clones, around three quarters found once. Sequencing used NKG2D-low CD8+ T cells sorted from blood. The receptors were sampled from a human donor with alopecia areata.

The J gene is TRBJ2-7, the V gene TRBV4-1; D possibly matches TRBD1 or TRBD2 (6 bases each). The CDR3 is 15 residues long. CDR1 and CDR2 (germline): MGHRA, YSYEKL. The ends were cut back, 3 bases at V and 5 bases at J, with 17 bases in the middle. The CDR3 DNA follows: TGCGCCAGCAGCCAGGGCGGGACTCCAGGGGACGAGCAGTACTTC. Translating gives CASSQGGTPGDEQYF.

A few counts support this clone. The V call is TRBV19, the J call TRBJ2-7; TRBD1 aligns across 7 bases. The germline gives CDR1 LNHDA, CDR2 SQIVND (reference sequence). The ends lost 5 bases at V and 5 bases at J; junction bases unmatched: 3. This CDR3 region has 12 residues. The CDR3: CASSLGTDEQYF. In DNA form, the CDR3 reads TGTGCCAGTAGTCTCGGGACAGACGAGCAGTACTTC.

The chain links TRBV5-1 to TRBJ2-7; possible D gene TRBD2, 7 bases. The J call is in doubt because the DNA end fits TRBJ2-5 better. This CDR3 comprises 17 residues. From germline, CDR1 is SGHRS and CDR2 YFSETQ. The CDR3 DNA follows: TGCGCCAGCAGCTCCCTAGGGGAGGGGGACGGTCGAGAGACCCAGTACTTC. It yields the protein CASSSLGEGDGRETQYF.

The rearrangement joins TRBV30 to TRBJ2-1, with D perhaps matching TRBD1 or TRBD2 (5 bases each). Trimming left V 2 bases short and J 10 bases short, with 12 bases between. The CDR3 spans 12 residues. Germline lookup yields CDR1 GTSNPN and CDR2 SVGIG (reference sequence). The CDR3, as DNA: TGTGCCTGGAGTATAAACCGGGACGAGCAGTTCTTC. It yields the protein CAWSINRDEQFF.